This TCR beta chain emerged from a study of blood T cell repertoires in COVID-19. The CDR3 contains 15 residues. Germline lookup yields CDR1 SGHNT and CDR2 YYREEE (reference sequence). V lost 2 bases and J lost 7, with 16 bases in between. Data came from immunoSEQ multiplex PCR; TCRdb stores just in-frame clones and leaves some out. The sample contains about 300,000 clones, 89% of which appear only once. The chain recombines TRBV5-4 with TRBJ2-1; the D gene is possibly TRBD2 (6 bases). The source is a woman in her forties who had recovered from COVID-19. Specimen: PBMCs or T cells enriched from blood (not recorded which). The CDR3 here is CASSFKVADGNEQFF. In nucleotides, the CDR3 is TGTGCCAGCAGCTTTAAAGTAGCGGATGGGAATGAGCAGTTCTTC.